This TCR beta chain is drawn from a study of T cell responses to AZD1222 COVID-19 vaccine. The CDR3 covers 14 residues. J lost 9 bases, V lost 3 bases, and 8 bases had no gene match. CDR1 SGHTA and CDR2 FQGNSA come from the germline V gene. Some clones are missing from TCRdb's copy, which holds only in-frame ones; the method was immunoSEQ multiplex PCR. The sample lists around 80,000 clones; about four fifths were seen once. This clonotype was obtained from an adult who received the AZD1222 COVID-19 vaccine. Sample: peripheral blood, taken 28 days after the second AZD1222 dose. This chain joins TRBV7-2 and TRBJ1-2, with TRBD1 identical over 9 bases. The CDR3 nucleotides are TGTGCCAGCAGCTTTGGGGGACAGGGCCTTAGCTACACCTTC. Its protein product is CASSFGGQGLSYTF.